Listed here is a single T cell receptor beta chain. Its matching antigen is unknown. This sample was taken from a study of cytomegalovirus exposure and HLA in healthy donors. The study, taken as a whole, reports: Rare TCR sequences predominated, though certain public TCRs were found in many donors.

The CDR3 totals 13 residues. The V gene's germline CDR1 is SGHDT and CDR2 YYEEEE. V was clipped by 0 bases and J by 8 bases; unmatched bases: 1. Produced via immunoSEQ multiplex PCR; TCRdb's table is partial and in-frame only. The sample carries 200,000 to 250,000 clones, around 86% recorded once. The specimen was PBMCs. The TCR comes from a woman in her late teens or twenties in good health and CMV-seropositive. The rearrangement uses TRBV5-6 and TRBJ1-4, with 7 bases matching TRBD1. The CDR3 sequence: CASSLAGQEKLFF. In DNA form, the CDR3 reads TGTGCCAGCAGCTTGGCGGGACAGGAAAAACTGTTTTTT.